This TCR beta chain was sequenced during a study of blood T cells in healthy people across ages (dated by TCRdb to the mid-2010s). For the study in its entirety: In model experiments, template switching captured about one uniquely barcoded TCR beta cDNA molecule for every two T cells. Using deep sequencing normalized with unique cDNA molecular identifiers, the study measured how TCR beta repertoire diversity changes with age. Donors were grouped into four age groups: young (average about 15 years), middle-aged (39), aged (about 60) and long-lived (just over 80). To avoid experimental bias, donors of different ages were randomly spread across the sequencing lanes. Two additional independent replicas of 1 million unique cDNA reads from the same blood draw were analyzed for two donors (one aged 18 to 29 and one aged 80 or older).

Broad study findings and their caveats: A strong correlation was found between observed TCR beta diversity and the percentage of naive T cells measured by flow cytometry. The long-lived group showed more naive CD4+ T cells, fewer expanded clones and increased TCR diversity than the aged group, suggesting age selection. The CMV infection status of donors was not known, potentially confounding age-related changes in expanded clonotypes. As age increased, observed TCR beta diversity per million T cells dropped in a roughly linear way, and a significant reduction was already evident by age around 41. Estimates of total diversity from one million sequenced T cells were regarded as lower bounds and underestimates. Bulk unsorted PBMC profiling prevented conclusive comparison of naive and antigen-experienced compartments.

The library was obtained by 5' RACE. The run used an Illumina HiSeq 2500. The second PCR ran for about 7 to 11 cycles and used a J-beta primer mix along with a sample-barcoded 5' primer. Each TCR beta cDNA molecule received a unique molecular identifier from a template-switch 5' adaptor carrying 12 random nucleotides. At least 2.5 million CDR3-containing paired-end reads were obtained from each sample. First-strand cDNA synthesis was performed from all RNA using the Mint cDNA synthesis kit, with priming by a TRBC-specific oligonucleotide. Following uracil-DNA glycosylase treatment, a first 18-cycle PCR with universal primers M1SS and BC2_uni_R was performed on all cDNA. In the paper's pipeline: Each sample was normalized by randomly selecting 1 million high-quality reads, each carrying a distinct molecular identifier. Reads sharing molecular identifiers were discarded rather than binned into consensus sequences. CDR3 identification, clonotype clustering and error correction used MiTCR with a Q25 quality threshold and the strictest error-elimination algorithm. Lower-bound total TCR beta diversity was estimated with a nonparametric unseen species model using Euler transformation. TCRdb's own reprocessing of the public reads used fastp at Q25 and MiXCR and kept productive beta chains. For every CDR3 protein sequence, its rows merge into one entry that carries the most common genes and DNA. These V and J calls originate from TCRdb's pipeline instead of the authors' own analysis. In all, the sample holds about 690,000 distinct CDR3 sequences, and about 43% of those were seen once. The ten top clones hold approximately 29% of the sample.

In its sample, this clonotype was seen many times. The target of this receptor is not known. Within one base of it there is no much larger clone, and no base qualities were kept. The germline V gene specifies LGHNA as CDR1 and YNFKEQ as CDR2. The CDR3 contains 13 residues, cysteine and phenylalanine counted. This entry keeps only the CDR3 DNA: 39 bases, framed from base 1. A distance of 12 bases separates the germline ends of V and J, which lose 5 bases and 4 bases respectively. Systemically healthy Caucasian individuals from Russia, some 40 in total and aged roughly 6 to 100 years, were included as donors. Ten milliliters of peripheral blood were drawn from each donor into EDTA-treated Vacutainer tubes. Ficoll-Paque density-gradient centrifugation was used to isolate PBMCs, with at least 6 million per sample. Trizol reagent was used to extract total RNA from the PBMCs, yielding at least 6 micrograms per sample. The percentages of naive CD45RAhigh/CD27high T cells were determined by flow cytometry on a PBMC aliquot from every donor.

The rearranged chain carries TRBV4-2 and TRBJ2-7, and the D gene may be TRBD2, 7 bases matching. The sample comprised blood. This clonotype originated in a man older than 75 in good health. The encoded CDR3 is CASSNKGGYEQYF. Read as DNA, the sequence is TGTGCCAGCAGCAACAAGGGGGGGTACGAGCAGTACTTC.